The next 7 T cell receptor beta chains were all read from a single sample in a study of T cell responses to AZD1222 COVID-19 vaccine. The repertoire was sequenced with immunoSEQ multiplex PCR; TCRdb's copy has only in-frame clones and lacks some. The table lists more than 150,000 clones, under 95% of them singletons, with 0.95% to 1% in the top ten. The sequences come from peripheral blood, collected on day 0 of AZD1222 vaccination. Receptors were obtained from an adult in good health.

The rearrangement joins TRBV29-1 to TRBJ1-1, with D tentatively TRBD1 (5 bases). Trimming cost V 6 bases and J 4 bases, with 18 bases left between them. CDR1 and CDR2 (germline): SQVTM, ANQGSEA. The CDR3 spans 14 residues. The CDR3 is CSVARQPRGTEAFF. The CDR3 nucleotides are TGCAGCGTCGCCCGACAGCCGCGGGGCACTGAAGCTTTCTTT. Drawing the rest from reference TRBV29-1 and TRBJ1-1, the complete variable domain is SAVISQKPSRDICQRGTSLTIQCQVDSQVTMMFWYRQQPGQSLTLIATANQGSEATYESGFVIDKFPISRPNLTFSTLTVSNMSPEDSSIYLCSVARQPRGTEAFFGQGTRLTVV.

The CDR3 DNA reads as TGTGCCAGCAGCTTGGAGCCGGGTTCCAACACCGGGGAGCTGTTTTTT. This encodes CASSLEPGSNTGELFF. The chain is built from TRBV5-4 and TRBJ2-2; the D is unclear. CDR3 length: 16 amino acids. The germline V and J ends were trimmed by 0 bases and 2 bases, with 11 bases remaining between them. Germline assignment: CDR1 SGHNT and CDR2 YYREEE (reference sequence).

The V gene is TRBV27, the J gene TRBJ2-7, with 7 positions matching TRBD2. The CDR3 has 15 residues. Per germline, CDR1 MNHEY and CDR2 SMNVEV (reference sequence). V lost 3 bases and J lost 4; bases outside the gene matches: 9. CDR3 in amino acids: CASSFSGLAVYEQYF. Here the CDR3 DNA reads TGTGCCAGCAGTTTCTCGGGGCTAGCGGTATACGAGCAGTACTTC.

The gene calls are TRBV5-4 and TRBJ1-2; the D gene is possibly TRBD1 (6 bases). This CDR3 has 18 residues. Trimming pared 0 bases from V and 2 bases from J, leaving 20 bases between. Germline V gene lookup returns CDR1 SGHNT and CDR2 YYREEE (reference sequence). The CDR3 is CASSLATLWDKPNYGYTF. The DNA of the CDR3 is TGTGCCAGCAGCTTGGCTACCCTGTGGGACAAGCCCAACTATGGCTACACCTTC.

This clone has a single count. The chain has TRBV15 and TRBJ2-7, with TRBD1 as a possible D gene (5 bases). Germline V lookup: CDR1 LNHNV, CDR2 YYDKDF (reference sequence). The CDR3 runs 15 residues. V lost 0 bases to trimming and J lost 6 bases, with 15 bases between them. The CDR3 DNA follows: TGTGCCACCAGCAGAGAAGCCGGCAGGGTGGCCGAGCAGTACTTC. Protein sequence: CATSREAGRVAEQYF.

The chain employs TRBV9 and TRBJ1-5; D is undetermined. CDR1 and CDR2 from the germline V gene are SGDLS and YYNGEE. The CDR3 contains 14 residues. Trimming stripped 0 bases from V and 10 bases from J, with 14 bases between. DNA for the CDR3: TGTGCCAGCAGCGTAGATGGGTTTGGAAGACCCCAGCATTTT. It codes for CASSVDGFGRPQHF.

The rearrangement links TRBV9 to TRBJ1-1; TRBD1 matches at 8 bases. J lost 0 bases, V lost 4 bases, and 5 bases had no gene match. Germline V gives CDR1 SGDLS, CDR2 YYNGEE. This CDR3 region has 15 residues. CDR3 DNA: TGTGCCAGCAGCCCAACGGACAGGGTGAACACTGAAGCTTTCTTT. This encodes CASSPTDRVNTEAFF.